What follows are 28 T cell receptor beta chains derived from one specimen sequenced in a study of cytomegalovirus exposure and HLA in healthy donors. PCR primers comprised 60 Vbeta and 13 Jbeta primers. Profiling relied on immunoSEQ multiplex PCR, and the TCRdb table lists in-frame clones only, not all of them. The data show tens of thousands of clones, under 80% seen once. Sequenced sample: PBMCs. Source of these receptors: a male donor in good health and CMV-seronegative.

The chain carries TRBV2 and TRBJ1-1, with D possibly being TRBD1 (6 bases). CDR1 and CDR2 (germline): SNHLY, FYNNEI. V shed 3 bases and J shed 6 bases, with 14 bases lying between them. This CDR3 is built from 14 residues. For the CDR3, the DNA is TGTGCCAGCAGTGATCAGGGGATCACTTCTGAAGCTTTCTTT. Translating gives CASSDQGITSEAFF.

This clone showed up just a few times. V is TRBV7-2 and J is TRBJ1-1; weak D call: TRBD1 (6 bases). This CDR3 comprises 14 residues. Germline V lookup: CDR1 SGHTA, CDR2 FQGNSA. The germline V and J ends were trimmed by 4 bases and 0 bases, with 9 bases remaining between them. The CDR3 loop is CASSWGQMNTEAFF. CDR3 in DNA: TGTGCCAGCAGCTGGGGACAAATGAACACTGAAGCTTTCTTT.

The chain uses TRBV27 and TRBJ2-7; 7 bases match TRBD1. The V gene end was trimmed by 4 bases and the J gene end by 4 bases; junction bases not matched to a gene: 4. The CDR3 extends over 13 amino acids. CDR1 is MNHEY and CDR2 is SMNVEV in the germline V gene (reference sequence). This chain's CDR3 is CASSSPTGYEQYF. CDR3 in DNA: TGTGCCAGCAGTTCCCCGACAGGGTACGAGCAGTACTTC.

This clone showed up just a few times. The V and J genes are TRBV5-1 and TRBJ1-2; 7 bases line up with TRBD1. The CDR3 loop spans 15 amino acids. J lost 3 bases, V lost 1 base, and 6 bases had no gene match. The V gene's germline CDR1 is SGHRS and CDR2 YFSETQ. The CDR3 loop reads CASSLRQGGYYGYTF. The CDR3 region has the DNA TGCGCCAGCAGCTTGCGGCAGGGGGGCTACTATGGCTACACCTTC.

This clone was counted a single time. V gene TRBV18 combines with J gene TRBJ2-1, with TRBD2 matching over 8 bases. CDR3 length: 16 amino acids. CDR1 is KGHSH, CDR2 LQKENI, per germline. V trimming: 3 bases; J trimming: 4 bases; junction bases outside the gene matches: 8. CDR3 sequence (DNA): TGTGCCAGCTCACCCTTGTCCCAGCGGGAGTACAATGAGCAGTTCTTC. Its protein is CASSPLSQREYNEQFF. The complete variable domain, with remaining parts taken from reference TRBV18 and TRBJ2-1, reads NAGVMQNPRHLVRRRGQEARLRCSPMKGHSHVYWYRQLPEEGLKFMVYLQKENIIDESGMPKERFSAEFPKEGPSILRIQQVVRGDSAAYFCASSPLSQREYNEQFFGPGTRLTVL.

The rearrangement joins TRBV7-8 to TRBJ1-2; D perhaps matches TRBD1 (5 bases). Trimming stripped 1 base from V and 4 bases from J, with 10 bases between. The CDR3 covers 14 residues. CDR1 SGHVS and CDR2 FQNEAQ come from the germline V gene. Written as DNA, the CDR3 is TGTGCCAGCAGCTTAGGGCCAGGGCTCTATGGCTACACCTTC. Translated: CASSLGPGLYGYTF.

This clone has more than one count but fewer than ten. This sequence joins TRBV9 and TRBJ2-3; 7 bases are a match to TRBD2. There are 16 residues in the CDR3. Germline lookup yields CDR1 SGDLS and CDR2 YYNGEE. V lost 0 bases and J lost 0; bases outside the gene matches: 4. The DNA for the CDR3 is TGTGCCAGCAGCGTAGGGGAGGGGACTAGCACAGATACGCAGTATTTT. Translated: CASSVGEGTSTDTQYF.

The chain is built from TRBV7-2 and TRBJ2-2, with D possibly being TRBD2 (5 bases). In germline, CDR1 is SGHTA, CDR2 FQGNSA. V lost 4 bases, J lost 0 bases, and 12 bases lay in between. The CDR3 has 16 residues. CDR3 region: CASSSPEGANTGELFF. The CDR3 DNA follows: TGTGCCAGCAGCTCCCCTGAGGGAGCGAACACCGGGGAGCTGTTTTTT.

The chain combines TRBV27 with TRBJ1-6; D is ambiguous. Trimming removed 3 bases at V and 8 bases at J, with 5 bases between. The CDR3 totals 12 residues. CDR1 and CDR2 from the germline V gene are MNHEY and SMNVEV (reference sequence). As DNA, the CDR3 is TGTGCCAGCAGTTTCCCAGATTCACCCCTCCACTTT. The encoded protein is CASSFPDSPLHF.

The chain combines TRBV6-1 with TRBJ1-1; 10 bases line up with TRBD1. CDR3 size: 15 residues. Germline CDR1 and CDR2: MNHNS and SASEGT. Losses at the gene ends were 3 bases for V and 3 bases for J; bases not matched to a gene: 4. CDR3 in DNA: TGTGCCAGCAGTGATGGGGGACAGGGGTACACTGAAGCTTTCTTT. Amino acids: CASSDGGQGYTEAFF.

The V and J genes are TRBV27 and TRBJ2-5, with D perhaps matching TRBD2 (6 bases). Germline assignment: CDR1 MNHEY and CDR2 SMNVEV (reference sequence). The CDR3 totals 14 residues. With 3 bases removed from V and 2 bases from J, the gap between germline ends came to 10 bases. CDR3 loop: CASSFRGLQETQYF. CDR3 in DNA: TGTGCCAGCAGTTTCCGGGGACTGCAAGAGACCCAGTACTTC.

This rearrangement joins TRBV5-4 to TRBJ2-7; the D gene is possibly TRBD1 (7 bases). Per the germline V gene, CDR1 is SGHNT and CDR2 is YYREEE (reference sequence). The CDR3 runs 14 residues. V was clipped by 4 bases and J by 0 bases, with 11 bases between them. CDR3 DNA: TGTGCCAGCAGCCCAGGGGGGAGCTCCTACGAGCAGTACTTC. Amino acid sequence: CASSPGGSSYEQYF.

This chain connects TRBV2 to TRBJ1-4; 7 nucleotides match TRBD1. V lost 1 base, J lost 7 bases, and 6 bases stayed unmatched. The CDR3 length is 15 residues. Germline values: CDR1 SNHLY, CDR2 FYNNEI. For the CDR3, the DNA is TGTGCCAGCAGTGAAGTAGGGGGCGGGTTTGAAAAACTGTTTTTT. Its translation is CASSEVGGGFEKLFF.

The V and J genes are TRBV6-6 and TRBJ1-5, with no clear D. The CDR3 is 13 amino acids. With 2 bases removed from V and 4 bases from J, the gap between germline ends came to 6 bases. Germline CDR1 reads MNHNY; CDR2 reads SVGAGI (reference sequence). The CDR3 nucleotides read TGTGCCAGCAGTTACGGAGAGAATCAGCCCCAGCATTTT. Its protein is CASSYGENQPQHF.

The V and J genes are TRBV20-1 and TRBJ1-1; no firm D call. Trimming cost V 6 bases and J 2 bases, with 7 bases left between them. The CDR3 totals 11 residues. Germline assignment: CDR1 DFQATT and CDR2 SNEGSKA (reference sequence). CDR3 nucleotides: TGCAGTGCCAGAATAAACACTGAAGCTTTCTTT. Encoded protein: CSARINTEAFF.

This clone occurred a few times. This rearrangement joins TRBV5-6 to TRBJ2-1; D gene uncertain. The V end was cut by 1 base, the J end by 5 bases, with 13 bases between. Germline V gene lookup returns CDR1 SGHDT and CDR2 YYEEEE. The CDR3 loop spans 15 amino acids. The CDR3 DNA reads as TGTGCCAGCAGCTTGCGGCGGTTTGCTAACAATGAGCAGTTCTTC. It specifies CASSLRRFANNEQFF.

In the case of this clone: The junction departs from germline at one end; a sequencing error may be responsible. The J gene is TRBJ2-5, the V gene TRBV7-2; D gene unclear. Germline V gene lookup returns CDR1 SGHTA and CDR2 FQGNSA. The CDR3 totals 12 residues. CDR3 in DNA: TGTGCCAGCAGCTTAGATCAAGGTGGGCAGGACTTC. As protein: CASSLDQGGQDF.

The J gene is TRBJ2-3, the V gene TRBV28, with 8 bases fitting TRBD2. Trimming removed 4 bases from V and 3 bases from J; junction bases left unmatched: 6. CDR1 and CDR2 (germline): MDHEN, SYDVKM. The CDR3 is 15 residues long. The CDR3 coding sequence is TGTGCCAGCAGTTCCCCCTCTAGCGGGACAGATACGCAGTATTTT. Translated: CASSSPSSGTDTQYF.

The CDR3, as DNA: TGCGCCAGCAGCTTGGCAGGGGCCGATACGCAGTATTTT. Protein sequence: CASSLAGADTQYF. The chain uses TRBV5-1 and TRBJ2-3; D perhaps matches TRBD1 (6 bases). The CDR3 contains 13 residues. Trimming took off 0 bases at V and 6 bases at J, with 8 bases between the two ends. Germline V CDR1 and CDR2: SGHRS, YFSETQ.

The chain combines TRBV7-9 with TRBJ1-1, with D unclear. Trimming took 5 bases from V and 1 from J, leaving 5 bases between them. The V gene's germline CDR1 is SEHNR and CDR2 FQNEAQ (reference sequence). CDR3 size: 12 residues. The DNA for the CDR3 is TGTGCCAGCAGCACAAAGAACACTGAAGCTTTCTTT. The encoded protein is CASSTKNTEAFF.

The genes are TRBV28 and TRBJ2-1; 8 nucleotides agree with TRBD1. The germline V gene encodes CDR1 MDHEN and CDR2 SYDVKM. Unmatched junction bases numbered 2, after V lost 4 bases and J lost 6 bases. The CDR3 runs 13 residues. Here the CDR3 reads CASSWTGINEQFF. CDR3 in DNA: TGTGCCAGCAGTTGGACAGGGATCAATGAGCAGTTCTTC.

The chain employs TRBV6-5 and TRBJ1-6; TRBD1 is a possible D gene (5 bases). The CDR3 length is 15 residues. V lost 7 bases and J lost 6, with 16 bases in between. Germline V gene lookup returns CDR1 MNHEY and CDR2 SVGAGI. CDR3: CASTPGLVFNSPLHF. In nucleotides, the CDR3 is TGTGCCAGCACCCCAGGGTTGGTGTTTAATTCACCCCTCCACTTT.

This clone was seen more than once but under ten times. The rearrangement links TRBV6-5 to TRBJ1-1, with D uncertain. This CDR3 spans 14 amino acids. From germline, CDR1 is MNHEY and CDR2 SVGAGI. With 6 bases removed from V and 2 bases from J, the gap between germline ends came to 13 bases. For the CDR3, the DNA is TGTGCCAGCAGCGCCCCCTCAGGTAACACTGAAGCTTTCTTT. Protein product: CASSAPSGNTEAFF.

In its sample, this clone was seen once. The genes are TRBV10-3 and TRBJ2-7, with TRBD1 matching 8 bases. CDR1 and CDR2 (germline): ENHRY, SYGVKD. V dropped 1 base and J dropped 6; count of bases not matched to a gene: 5. The CDR3 totals 14 residues. CDR3: CAISEYGQGFEQYF. The CDR3 nucleotides are TGTGCCATCAGTGAGTACGGACAGGGATTCGAGCAGTACTTC.

The chain uses TRBV29-1 and TRBJ2-4; TRBD2 matches 7 bases. Germline CDR1 and CDR2: SQVTM and ANQGSEA. J was trimmed by 8 bases and V by 4 bases; bases with no gene match: 8. The CDR3 runs 13 residues. Written as DNA, the CDR3 is TGCAGCGTTGTGGGCGGGAGATCAGACATTCAGTACTTC. It yields the protein CSVVGGRSDIQYF.

The V and J genes are TRBV27 and TRBJ1-1, with 8 bases that match TRBD1. Germline trimming cut 3 bases from V and 2 bases from J; bases unmatched to any gene: 2. The germline V gene encodes CDR1 MNHEY and CDR2 SMNVEV (reference sequence). The CDR3 totals 14 residues. CDR3: CASSFRGPNTEAFF. The DNA of the CDR3 is TGTGCCAGCAGTTTCAGGGGGCCCAACACTGAAGCTTTCTTT.

The V call is TRBV29-1, the J call TRBJ2-1; a weak D match, TRBD2 (5 bases). The CDR3 loop spans 12 amino acids. Germline V gene lookup returns CDR1 SQVTM and CDR2 ANQGSEA. Trimming removed 3 bases from V and 6 bases from J, with 9 bases in between. The chain's CDR3 is CSVDRTRNEQFF. In DNA form, the CDR3 reads TGCAGCGTTGACAGGACTCGCAATGAGCAGTTCTTC.

This chain connects TRBV9 to TRBJ1-2, with a weak D call TRBD1 (6 bases). V shed 2 bases and J shed 8 bases, with 10 bases lying between them. This CDR3 has 12 amino acids. The germline CDR1 and CDR2 sequences are SGDLS and YYNGEE. The chain's CDR3 is CASSVGQSGYTF. The DNA for the CDR3 is TGTGCCAGCAGCGTCGGACAGTCCGGCTACACCTTC.